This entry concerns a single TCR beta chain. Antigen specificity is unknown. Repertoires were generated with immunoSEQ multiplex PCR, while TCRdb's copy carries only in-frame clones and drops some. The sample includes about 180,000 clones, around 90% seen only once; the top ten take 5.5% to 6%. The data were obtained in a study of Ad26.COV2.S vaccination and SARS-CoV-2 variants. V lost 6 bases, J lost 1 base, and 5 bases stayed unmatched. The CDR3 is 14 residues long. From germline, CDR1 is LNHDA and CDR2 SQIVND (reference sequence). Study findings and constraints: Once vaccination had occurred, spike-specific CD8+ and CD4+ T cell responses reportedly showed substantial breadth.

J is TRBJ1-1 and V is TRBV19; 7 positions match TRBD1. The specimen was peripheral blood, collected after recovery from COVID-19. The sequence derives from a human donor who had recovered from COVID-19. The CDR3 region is CASRVTGTNTEAFF. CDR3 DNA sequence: TGTGCCAGTAGGGTGACAGGGACGAACACTGAAGCTTTCTTT. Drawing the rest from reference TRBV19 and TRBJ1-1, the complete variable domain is DGGITQSPKYLFRKEGQNVTLSCEQNLNHDAMYWYRQDPGQGLRLIYYSQIVNDFQKGDIAEGYSVSREKKESFPLTVTSAQKNPTAFYLCASRVTGTNTEAFFGQGTRLTVV.